The 6 T cell receptor beta chains below come from one sample, sequenced in a study of spatial heterogeneity in lung cancer. TCRdb recomputed calls from the 5' RACE reads with MiXCR, one row per CDR3 protein. This sample carries 30,000 to 35,000 distinct CDR3 sequences, roughly 10% of them seen once, and the ten largest clones take 25% to 35%. The time point denotes: blood at routine non-recurrence follow-up after resection. The sample here was PBMCs, taken at follow-up. Receptors originate from a female donor with early-stage non-small cell lung cancer.

This clonotype appeared many times. The chain carries TRBV3-1 and TRBJ1-6; D uncertain. CDR3 length: 15 amino acids. Germline V gene sequence: CDR1 LGHDT, CDR2 YNNKEL (reference sequence). Trimming took 0 bases from V and 12 from J, leaving 15 bases between them. CDR3: CASSQDIDRTKPLHF. CDR3 DNA sequence: TGTGCCAGCAGCCAAGATATAGACCGGACGAAACCCCTCCACTTT.

The CDR3 sequence is CSARGDRGLGEQFF. The CDR3 region has the DNA TGCAGTGCTAGAGGGGACAGGGGGCTTGGAGAGCAGTTCTTC. V usage is TRBV20-1 and J usage is TRBJ2-1; 12 bases agree with TRBD1. CDR1 and CDR2 from the germline V gene are DFQATT and SNEGSKA (reference sequence). The CDR3 runs to 14 residues. Unmatched junction bases numbered 5, after V lost 1 base and J lost 10 bases.

In its sample, this clonotype was seen a few times. This rearrangement joins TRBV28 to TRBJ2-5, with 7 bases fitting TRBD2. This CDR3 has 14 residues. V dropped 3 bases and J dropped 2; count of bases not matched to a gene: 3. Germline-derived CDR1 and CDR2 are MDHEN and SYDVKM. As DNA, the CDR3 is TGTGCCAGCAGTTTGGCGGGGGATCAAGAGACCCAGTACTTC. It encodes CASSLAGDQETQYF.

This clonotype was detected many times. V usage is TRBV2 and J usage is TRBJ1-5; D possibly corresponds to TRBD1 (5 bases). Deletions cut 4 bases from V and 6 bases from J, with 13 bases between. The CDR3 totals 14 residues. Germline V gives CDR1 SNHLY, CDR2 FYNNEI. This CDR3 is CASSAGGLGQPQHF. In nucleotides, the CDR3 is TGTGCCAGCAGTGCCGGGGGATTGGGTCAGCCCCAGCATTTT.

This clonotype was detected many times. The chain carries TRBV6-2 or TRBV6-3 and TRBJ2-7, with 11 bases fitting TRBD2. J was trimmed by 0 bases and V by 6 bases; bases with no gene match: 4. The CDR3 has 15 amino acids. Germline-derived CDR1 and CDR2 are MNHEY and SVGEGT. CDR3 in amino acids: CASSLSGGASYEQYF. CDR3 bases: TGTGCCAGCAGCCTTAGCGGGGGGGCCTCCTACGAGCAGTACTTC.

This clonotype was counted a few times. CDR3 sequence reads: CSATRPNEQFF. CDR3 sequence (DNA): TGCAGTGCTACCAGACCCAATGAGCAGTTCTTC. The chain couples TRBV20-1 to TRBJ2-1; D gene ambiguous. Deletions cut 4 bases from V and 6 bases from J, with 7 bases between. Germline V gene data show CDR1 as DFQATT and CDR2 as SNEGSKA (reference sequence). The CDR3 totals 11 residues.